These T cell receptor beta chains were read from a single sample in a study of shared clonotypes between healthy human individuals. Using immunoSEQ multiplex PCR, the repertoire was profiled, and TCRdb retains in-frame clones only, with some absent. The data contain about 1.4 million clones, roughly 96% of them singletons. Material: naive CD4+ T cells sorted from blood. The source is a man in his thirties or forties in good health. The CDR3 runs from the conserved cysteine through the conserved F or W. A D gene is named only where the DNA matches it firmly. Clone size appears in some rows only: once, few, many, or a class for an expanded clone.

j_call d_call v_call clone_size cdr3_nt cdr3_aa
TRBJ2-5 NA TRBV7-8 NA TGTGCCAGCAGCATCCAATATGGGACACTTCAAGAGACCCAGTACTTC CASSIQYGTLQETQYF
TRBJ2-2 TRBD2 TRBV19 NA TGTGCCATCGCACTAGCGGAGGGGACCGGGGAGCTGTTTTTT CAIALAEGTGELFF
TRBJ2-1 NA TRBV5-1 NA TGCGCCAGCAGCTCAAGCTCCTACAATGAGCAGTTCTTC CASSSSSYNEQFF
TRBJ2-1 TRBD2 TRBV5-6 NA TGTGCCAGCAGTCCAGTACTAGCGGGATCCTTCAATGAGCAGTTCTTC CASSPVLAGSFNEQFF
TRBJ1-2 NA TRBV9 NA TGTGCCAGCAGCCTTGGTCGGGCAAGCTATGGCTACACCTTC CASSLGRASYGYTF
TRBJ2-7 NA TRBV10-2 NA TGCGCCAGCAGTGTCGTGGCATCAGGGTACGAGCAGTACTTC CASSVVASGYEQYF
TRBJ1-5 NA TRBV2 NA TGTGCCAGCAGTGAAGTGGTGGGGCAGCCCCAGCATTTT CASSEVVGQPQHF
TRBJ1-1 NA TRBV5-6 few TGTGCCAGCAGCTTGCGGGGGTACGGCACTGAAGCTTTCTTT CASSLRGYGTEAFF
TRBJ2-2 NA TRBV28 once TGTGCCAGCAGTTTGGGGCCGAACACCGGGGAGCTGTTTTTT CASSLGPNTGELFF
TRBJ2-5 TRBD2 TRBV5-8 NA TGTGCCAGCAGCTCCGGAATCGGGGGGAGAACCCAAGAGACCCAGTACTTC CASSSGIGGRTQETQYF
TRBJ1-5 NA TRBV7-2 NA TGTGCCAGCAGCCCTCGACGGGATCAGCCCCAGCATTTT CASSPRRDQPQHF
TRBJ1-2 NA TRBV10-1 NA TGCGCCAGCAGTGAGAACTGGACGGGAAACTATGGCTACACCTTC CASSENWTGNYGYTF
TRBJ2-1 NA TRBV7-2 once TGTGCCAGCAGCTCCCAAGGAGGGCCACAAAATGAGCAGTTCTTC CASSSQGGPQNEQFF
TRBJ2-1 TRBD2 TRBV28 NA TGTGCCAGCAGTCGGGGGGGATGGCAGCGTGAGCAGTTCTTC CASSRGGWQREQFF
TRBJ1-5 NA TRBV27 NA TGTGCCAGCAGTTTTGTATATGGCCAGCCCCAGCATTTT CASSFVYGQPQHF
TRBJ1-4 TRBD1 TRBV7-6 NA TGTGCCAGCAGCTCACGCACAGGGGCAACTAATGAAAAACTGTTTTTT CASSSRTGATNEKLFF
TRBJ2-3 NA TRBV19 NA TGTGCCAGTAGTAGGGGGCCTAGCACAGATACGCAGTATTTT CASSRGPSTDTQYF
TRBJ2-1 TRBD1 TRBV14 NA TGTGCCAGCAGCCAGACGGACAGGGTAAACAATGAGCAGTTCTTC CASSQTDRVNNEQFF
TRBJ2-3 TRBD2 TRBV19 NA TGTGCCAGTAGTATTCCGACTAGCGGGACCCGGGGAGCAGATACGCAGTATTTT CASSIPTSGTRGADTQYF
TRBJ1-2 NA TRBV19 once TGTGCCAGTGCGCCACCACAGGGACTCTTACGCGGGTATGGCTACACCTTC CASAPPQGLLRGYGYTF
TRBJ1-1 NA TRBV5-1 NA TGCGCCAGCAGCCTGGTTGGAGGGGGCACTGAAGCTTTCTTT CASSLVGGGTEAFF
TRBJ1-5 NA TRBV5-6 NA TGTGCCAGCAGCTTATTCTCCGGGTACGGCAATCAGCCCCAGCATTTT CASSLFSGYGNQPQHF
TRBJ1-5 NA TRBV6-5 NA TGTGCCAGCAGTTCCGCATTAGGCAGCTATCAGCCCCAGCATTTT CASSSALGSYQPQHF
TRBJ2-3 NA TRBV5-5 NA TGTGCCAGCAGCTTGGATTGGGTAACAGATACGCAGTATTTT CASSLDWVTDTQYF
TRBJ2-6 TRBD1 TRBV5-1 NA TGCGCCAGCAGCCCCCGAGGGGGGACAGGAAGTGTTGGGGCCAACGTCCTGACTTTC CASSPRGGTGSVGANVLTF
TRBJ2-7 NA TRBV27 NA TGTGCCAGCAGTCATCAGGGCAACATGGGGGAGCAGTACTTC CASSHQGNMGEQYF
TRBJ2-7 TRBD1 TRBV27 NA TGTGCCAGCAGTCTGAGAGCCACGGGACAGGGTGTCTACGAGCAGTACTTC CASSLRATGQGVYEQYF
TRBJ2-7 NA TRBV28 NA TGTGCCAGCAGTTCCAGGGTTTACGAGCAGTACTTC CASSSRVYEQYF
TRBJ2-3 NA TRBV4-1 NA TGCGCCAGCAGCCAAGTGGATCTGGGGTTCACAGATACGCAGTATTTT CASSQVDLGFTDTQYF
TRBJ1-2 NA TRBV6-6 once TGTGCCAGCAGACTCGATTATGGCTACACCTTC CASRLDYGYTF
TRBJ1-2 NA TRBV29-1 NA TGCAGCGTTGTTACGGGGGGAAGAGGTGGCTACACCTTC CSVVTGGRGGYTF
TRBJ2-7 TRBD1 TRBV5-1 NA TGCGCCAGCAGCCCCGGGACAGGGGGTTACAACTACGAGCAGTACTTC CASSPGTGGYNYEQYF
TRBJ2-7 NA TRBV6-5 once TGTGCCAGCAGTTCCCCCGGTGGCTACGAGCAGTACTTC CASSSPGGYEQYF
TRBJ2-5 NA TRBV28 NA TGTGCCAGCAGAAGGGAACCCCAAGAGACCCAGTACTTC CASRREPQETQYF
TRBJ2-3 NA TRBV7-2 once TGTGCCAGCAGCCCGCCGGGACCGACACCCACAGATACGCAGTATTTT CASSPPGPTPTDTQYF
TRBJ1-5 TRBD1 TRBV19 NA TGTGCCAGTACGGGGACAGCAAATCAGCCCCAGCATTTT CASTGTANQPQHF
TRBJ2-7 NA TRBV4-2 NA TGTGCCAGCAGCCAAGAACCGTTAGCGGACTCCTACGAGCAGTACTTC CASSQEPLADSYEQYF
TRBJ1-2 NA TRBV30 NA TGTGCCTGGGGACTGAACTATGGCTACACCTTC CAWGLNYGYTF
TRBJ2-2 NA TRBV9 NA TGTGCCAGCAGCGTCTTCGAGGCCACCGGGGAGCTGTTTTTT CASSVFEATGELFF
TRBJ2-7 NA TRBV6-5 NA TGTGCCAGCTTTAGCTCCTACGAGCAGTACTTC CASFSSYEQYF
TRBJ2-4 NA TRBV7-2 NA TGTGCCAGCAGCTTAGTGAGGGGTGCCAAAAACATTCAGTACTTC CASSLVRGAKNIQYF
TRBJ1-3 NA TRBV9 NA TGTGCCAGCAGCGTAGGGGGGAGCTCTGGAAACACCATATATTTT CASSVGGSSGNTIYF
TRBJ1-2 NA TRBV7-2 NA TGTGCCAGCAGCCCCCGGAGGGTAGGCTACACCTTC CASSPRRVGYTF
TRBJ2-3 NA TRBV28 once TGTGCCAGCGTAGGGTATACAGCGCAGTATTTT CASVGYTAQYF
TRBJ2-7 TRBD1 TRBV6-5 NA TGTGCCAGCAGTTACTCGGGACAGGCATTGTACGAGCAGTACTTC CASSYSGQALYEQYF
TRBJ2-7 NA TRBV5-4 NA TGTGCCAGCAGCTTGGACGGGAGCCTCGAGCAGTACTTC CASSLDGSLEQYF
TRBJ1-1 NA TRBV6-5 NA TGTGCCAGCAGTTTCGGGAGAGAAGCTTTCTTT CASSFGREAFF
TRBJ2-1 TRBD1 TRBV5-5 NA TGTGCCAGCTTAGGTCGGGGACAGGGGGGCAATGAGCAGTTCTTC CASLGRGQGGNEQFF
TRBJ1-2 NA TRBV10-3 NA TGTGCCATCAGGGAACAGGGACGCGATGGCTACACCTTC CAIREQGRDGYTF
TRBJ2-5 NA TRBV15 NA TGTGCCACCTCGGTCCACCTACGGCAAGAGACCCAGTACTTC CATSVHLRQETQYF
TRBJ2-5 TRBD1 TRBV5-4 NA TGTGCCAGCAGCGACAAACAGGGGGCCCGGGAGACCCAGTACTTC CASSDKQGARETQYF
TRBJ1-3 TRBD1 TRBV2 NA TGTGCCAGCAGTACGGGACAGGGAATTGGAAACACCATATATTTT CASSTGQGIGNTIYF
TRBJ2-7 TRBD2 TRBV30 once TGTGCCTGGAGTACCATGGGGGGGAAGGAGTGCTTC CAWSTMGGKECF
TRBJ1-1 TRBD1 TRBV5-6 NA TGTGCCAGCAGCGGCGAACGGGACAGGGTCCTTCGGGGCACTGAAGCTTTCTTT CASSGERDRVLRGTEAFF
TRBJ2-1 TRBD2 TRBV7-6 NA TGTGCCAGCAGCTTAGAGTCTAGTGGGGGGAGGGTCTTCACCTCCTACAATGAGCAGTTCTTC CASSLESSGGRVFTSYNEQFF